These 25 T cell receptor beta chains were sequenced from one sample in a study of T cell repertoires in aging, cancer and after chemotherapy. A mixed TRB-A/B primer pool amplified rearranged TRB by multiplex touch-down PCR. Each CDR3 protein gets one entry after TCRdb re-called the multiplex PCR reads with MiXCR. This table has about 1,700 distinct CDR3 sequences, 30% to 50% appearing once. TCR beta rearrangements were amplified from peripheral blood genomic DNA. The sequenced material came from blood. The receptors shown here come from a human donor with a solid tumor.

The chain recombines TRBV5-1 with TRBJ2-1, with D hard to call. Deletions cut 4 bases from V and 4 bases from J, with 6 bases between. The CDR3 is made up of 12 amino acids. Germline CDR1 and CDR2: SGHRS and YFSETQ. The CDR3 bases are TGCGCCAGCAGCACCGTATACAATGAGCAGTTCTTC. Its translation: CASSTVYNEQFF.

The gene calls are TRBV28 and TRBJ1-1, with a weak D call TRBD1 (5 bases). The CDR3 contains 16 residues. The germline V gene encodes CDR1 MDHEN and CDR2 SYDVKM. Trimming took off 2 bases at V and 5 bases at J, with 18 bases between the two ends. CDR3 loop: CASSLRDGSPGTEAFF. The CDR3 nucleotides read TGTGCCAGCAGTTTACGGGACGGATCTCCGGGGACTGAAGCTTTCTTT.

As concerns this clonotype: This likely comes from a read error, as the CDR3 has no conserved phenylalanine or tryptophan at its end. The DNA is left out, because the CDR3 cannot be placed on it with certainty; the CDR3 is given as TCRdb lists it. The gene calls are TRBV27 and TRBJ2-1; the table assigns TRBD1, which was not confirmed against the DNA. Counting both end residues, the CDR3 totals 14 amino acids. The germline V gene has CDR1 MNHEY and CDR2 SMNVEV (reference sequence). CDR3 protein: CASSHQSGQGPASV.

The chain joins TRBV11-2 to TRBJ2-3; 8 bases align to TRBD1. The CDR3 loop spans 14 amino acids. CDR1 is SGHAT, CDR2 FQNNGV, per germline. With 4 bases clipped from V and 6 bases from J, the junction kept 6 bases outside the gene matches. The CDR3 here is CASSSRTGMDTQYF. CDR3 DNA sequence: TGTGCCAGCAGCTCCAGGACAGGGATGGATACGCAGTATTTT.

The chain is built from TRBV20-1 and TRBJ2-7; 8 bases line up with TRBD1. This CDR3 has 12 amino acids. With 6 bases clipped from V and 5 bases from J, the junction kept 6 bases outside the gene matches. Germline lookup yields CDR1 DFQATT and CDR2 SNEGSKA (reference sequence). The CDR3 here is CSAFLTGDEQYF. CDR3 DNA: TGCAGTGCCTTCCTGACAGGGGACGAGCAGTACTTC.

This chain links TRBV5-4 with TRBJ1-3; D is uncertain. Germline V gene sequence: CDR1 SGHNT, CDR2 YYREEE (reference sequence). The CDR3 covers 13 residues. V dropped 5 bases and J dropped 0 bases, with 6 bases sitting between them. CDR3 amino acids: CASSRSSGNTIYF. CDR3 DNA sequence: TGTGCCAGCAGTCGGAGCTCTGGAAACACCATATATTTT. Together with reference TRBV5-4 and TRBJ1-3, the CDR3 gives the full variable domain: ETGVTQSPTHLIKTRGQQVTLRCSSQSGHNTVSWYQQALGQGPQFIFQYYREEENGRGNFPPRFSGLQFPNYSSELNVNALELDDSALYLCASSRSSGNTIYFGEGSWLTVV.

This clonotype showed up just a few times. The rearrangement links TRBV6-6 to TRBJ2-5, with D perhaps given as TRBD1 or TRBD2 (5 bases each). This CDR3 contains 13 residues. Germline loops: CDR1 MNHNY, CDR2 SVGAGI (reference sequence). Trimming removed 6 bases from V and 2 bases from J, with 10 bases in between. The CDR3 spells CASRWGRQETQYF. The CDR3 DNA is TGTGCCAGCAGGTGGGGACGGCAAGAGACCCAGTACTTC.

This clonotype was detected only a few times. This chain connects TRBV7-2 to TRBJ1-6; D ambiguous. The ends were cut back, 1 base at V and 6 bases at J, with 7 bases in the middle. CDR3 length: 14 residues. Germline V gene data show CDR1 as SGHTA and CDR2 as FQGNSA. This chain's CDR3 is CASSLVQSNSPLHF. For the CDR3, the DNA is TGTGCCAGCAGCTTAGTTCAGTCTAATTCACCCCTCCACTTT.

This clonotype came up a few times. The chain is built from TRBV12-3 or TRBV12-4 and TRBJ1-2; a possible D gene is TRBD1 (6 bases). This CDR3 is 14 amino acids long. V lost 6 bases, J lost 5 bases, and 16 bases lay in between. As DNA, the CDR3 is TGTGCCAGCAGCTGGGACACGGAATGGTATGGCTACACCTTC. Amino acid sequence: CASSWDTEWYGYTF.

A note on this clonotype: Just one base apart from a much larger clone, this may be a read error. The chain carries TRBV7-6 and TRBJ2-7; TRBD1 matches 9 bases. With 2 bases clipped from V and 4 bases from J, the junction kept 6 bases outside the gene matches. The CDR3 length is 15 residues. The germline V gene has CDR1 SGHVS and CDR2 FNYEAQ. The chain's CDR3 is CASSLWGQGGYEQYF. The CDR3 DNA reads as TGTGCCAGCAGCTTATGGGGACAGGGTGGGTACGAGCAGTACTTC.

This clonotype has more than one count but fewer than ten. The chain joins TRBV7-6 to TRBJ2-1, with 9 bases lining up with TRBD2. The germline gives CDR1 SGHVS, CDR2 FNYEAQ. Trimming removed 4 bases from V and 8 bases from J; junction bases left unmatched: 12. CDR3 length: 16 residues. In nucleotides, the CDR3 is TGTGCCAGCAGCTCTTCTCCCGGCGGGGGGGCCTATGAGCAGTTCTTC. As protein: CASSSSPGGGAYEQFF.

In its sample, this clonotype is large. The chain employs TRBV6-5 and TRBJ2-7; 10 bases line up with TRBD2. The CDR3 runs 14 residues. V lost 3 bases, J lost 7 bases, and 6 bases stayed unmatched. The germline CDR1 and CDR2 sequences are MNHEY and SVGAGI. CDR3 coding DNA: TGTGCCAGCAGTTATAGCGGGGGGCAAGGTGAGCAGTACTTC. The encoded protein is CASSYSGGQGEQYF.

This clonotype was observed a handful of times. The chain is built from TRBV7-9 and TRBJ2-7; no firm D call. The CDR3 extends over 12 amino acids. Between the trimmed V and J ends, which lost 8 bases and 3 bases, there was a span of 11 bases. Germline lookup yields CDR1 SEHNR and CDR2 FQNEAQ (reference sequence). The CDR3 sequence is CASVGRYYEQYF. For the CDR3, the DNA is TGTGCCAGCGTAGGCAGGTACTACGAGCAGTACTTC.

The chain employs TRBV10-3 and TRBJ2-1; TRBD2 matches 8 bases. With V trimmed by 4 bases and J by 5 bases, 7 bases remained unmatched. CDR3 size: 15 residues. Germline V CDR1 and CDR2: ENHRY, SYGVKD. DNA for the CDR3: TGTGCCATCAGTGGGGCCGGGACTAGGAACAATGAGCAGTTCTTC. It translates to CAISGAGTRNNEQFF.

This clonotype was seen a handful of times. The rearrangement joins TRBV7-9 to TRBJ2-7, with D perhaps TRBD1 or TRBD2 (6 bases each). Deletions cut 5 bases from V and 5 bases from J, with 19 bases between. The CDR3 is 15 residues long. CDR1 is SEHNR and CDR2 is FQNEAQ in the germline V gene (reference sequence). The CDR3 DNA reads as TGTGCCAGCAGCCCGCGGGACACCGGAATTAACGAGCAGTACTTC. It yields the protein CASSPRDTGINEQYF.

CDR3 residues: CATTGTSFNEQFF. CDR3 sequence (DNA): TGTGCCACGACCGGGACTAGCTTCAATGAGCAGTTCTTC. The chain links TRBV6-1 to TRBJ2-1; 9 nucleotides align to TRBD2. The germline gives CDR1 MNHNS, CDR2 SASEGT. This CDR3 has 13 residues. Trimming cost V 10 bases and J 6 bases; bases outside gene matches: 7.

The V call is TRBV7-2, the J call TRBJ2-5, with D perhaps TRBD1 (7 bases). The CDR3 sequence is 13 residues long. Germline V gene sequence: CDR1 SGHTA, CDR2 FQGNSA. V was cut by 4 bases and J by 5 bases, with 11 bases left in between. Written as DNA, the CDR3 is TGTGCCAGCAGCTCACAGGGGAGGGAGACCCAGTACTTC. Its protein product is CASSSQGRETQYF. The variable domain in full, completed from reference TRBV7-2 and TRBJ2-5, reads GAGVSQSPSNKVTEKGKDVELRCDPISGHTALYWYRQSLGQGLEFLIYFQGNSAPDKSGLPSDRFSAERTGGSVSTLTIQRTQQEDSAVYLCASSSQGRETQYFGPGTRLLVL.

This clonotype has just a few counts. The chain combines TRBV20-1 with TRBJ2-2, with 8 bases that match TRBD2. The ends lost 4 bases at V and 7 bases at J; junction bases unmatched: 5. Germline V lookup: CDR1 DFQATT, CDR2 SNEGSKA (reference sequence). The CDR3 totals 13 residues. As DNA, the CDR3 is TGCAGTGCTAAACCGGGAGGGAACGGGGAGCTGTTTTTT. This sequence encodes CSAKPGGNGELFF.

The chain links TRBV29-1 to TRBJ2-7, with D hard to call. The germline V gene has CDR1 SQVTM and CDR2 ANQGSEA. This CDR3 is built from 11 residues. CDR3 DNA: TGCATCGTCGGCGGCAAGTACGAGCAGTACTTC. This encodes CIVGGKYEQYF.

The gene calls are TRBV7-2 and TRBJ2-5; 11 bases agree with TRBD2. There are 16 residues in the CDR3. CDR1 SGHTA and CDR2 FQGNSA come from the germline V gene. V trimming: 3 bases; J trimming: 5 bases; junction bases outside the gene matches: 8. CDR3 in amino acids: CASSFVAGGPEETQYF. The CDR3 DNA reads as TGTGCCAGCAGCTTCGTAGCGGGAGGGCCGGAGGAGACCCAGTACTTC.

This clonotype was found a few times. V and J are TRBV4-3 and TRBJ2-3; D remains ambiguous. Germline V gene sequence: CDR1 LGHNA, CDR2 YSLEER. V lost 1 base, J lost 0 bases, and 5 bases lay in between. The CDR3 extends over 14 amino acids. CDR3 DNA sequence: TGCGCCAGCAGCCAAGGTGGGAGCACAGATACGCAGTATTTT. This encodes CASSQGGSTDTQYF.

This sequence joins TRBV11-2 and TRBJ2-6, with D hard to call. The CDR3 totals 13 residues. Germline CDR1 and CDR2: SGHAT and FQNNGV. V was shortened by 3 bases and J by 0 bases, with 0 bases between the two germline ends. This CDR3 is CASSFSGANVLTF. The CDR3 region has the DNA TGTGCCAGCAGCTTCTCTGGGGCCAACGTCCTGACTTTC.

The CDR3 loop reads CASSLGGGNEQFF. As DNA, the CDR3 is TGTGCCAGCAGCTTAGGAGGGGGGAATGAGCAGTTCTTC. The genes are TRBV7-2 and TRBJ2-1; D tentatively reads TRBD1 or TRBD2 (6 bases each). CDR3 length: 13 amino acids. V was pared by 1 base and J by 7 bases, with 8 bases between. Per the germline V gene, CDR1 is SGHTA and CDR2 is FQGNSA.

In its sample, this clonotype was seen a few times. V and J are TRBV20-1 and TRBJ2-1; D uncertain. V lost 0 bases, J lost 3 bases, and 12 bases lay in between. Per germline, CDR1 DFQATT and CDR2 SNEGSKA (reference sequence). The CDR3 is 15 residues long. The CDR3 loop is CSARDGISNYNEQFF. The CDR3 DNA sequence: TGCAGTGCTAGAGATGGGATATCCAACTACAATGAGCAGTTCTTC.

There are a few counts of this clonotype. The rearrangement links TRBV7-9 to TRBJ2-1, with D tentatively TRBD2 (5 bases). The V and J ends lost 0 bases and 5 bases respectively, with 17 bases between them. Germline V gene lookup returns CDR1 SEHNR and CDR2 FQNEAQ (reference sequence). The CDR3 has 17 amino acids. The CDR3 DNA is TGTGCCAGCAGCTTAGCGCACCATACTAGGGATAACAATGAGCAGTTCTTC. It specifies CASSLAHHTRDNNEQFF.